This T cell receptor (beta chain) originates from a study of shared clonotypes between healthy human individuals. Study-wide context: With ages of 18 to 49, the donors were two women and three men.

The authors ran the assay at deep level. Some clones are missing from TCRdb's copy, which holds only in-frame ones; the method was immunoSEQ multiplex PCR. The data show 600,000 to 750,000 clones, 55% to 80% seen once. With regard to this clone: Antigen: not known.

Trimming cost V 0 bases and J 4 bases; bases outside gene matches: 4. The CDR3 is 15 amino acids. The germline CDR1 and CDR2 sequences are SGHRS and YFSETQ. Study-wide results and caveats: Rarefaction gave evidence that sorted-subset sequencing remained incomplete despite large depth.

The split of CD4+ cells yielded CD45RA+ naive and CD45RA-negative memory subsets. The chain employs TRBV5-1 and TRBJ2-5, with 9 bases matching TRBD1. The specimen sequenced was memory CD4+ T cells sorted from blood. Subset described: CD45RA-negative fraction. This TCR derives from a woman in her twenties or thirties in good health. The CDR3 DNA is TGCGCCAGCAGCTTGGGCGGGACAGGGCTAGAGACCCAGTACTTC. It is translated as CASSLGGTGLETQYF.